This TCR beta chain was identified in a study of CD8 T cells in Susac syndrome. Reverse transcription used roughly 0.5 to 1 ug RNA and random hexamers. Amplification of TCR beta CDR3 across 54 Vbeta and 13 Jbeta was performed with immunoSEQ multiplex PCR. TCRdb recomputed calls from the immunoSEQ multiplex PCR reads with MiXCR, one row per CDR3 protein. The sample records around 81,000 distinct CDR3 sequences, approximately 95% being singletons. The V end was cut by 3 bases, the J end by 0 bases, with 15 bases between. The CDR3 has 17 amino acids. The germline V gene has CDR1 SNHLY and CDR2 FYNNEI. The TCR sequence derives from a human donor with Susac syndrome. J is TRBJ2-1 and V is TRBV2; the D call may be TRBD1 or TRBD2 (5 bases each). Sequencing used CD8+ T cells from PBMCs. The CDR3 DNA sequence: TGTGCCAGCAGTGACGGGCGGGTTGACAGCTCCTACAATGAGCAGTTCTTC. Translation: CASSDGRVDSSYNEQFF.